This T cell receptor (beta chain) was sequenced in a study of blood T cell repertoires in COVID-19. Study in general: Researchers got acute and convalescent COVID-19 samples from the United States, Italy and Spain. PBMCs, B-cell-depleted T cells, or T cells provided the cDNA or gDNA that made up the material.

Germline V gene lookup returns CDR1 LGHNA and CDR2 YNFKEQ. This CDR3 region has 22 residues. V shed 4 bases and J shed 0 bases, with 30 bases lying between them. The authors' processing: Nucleated cell counts were estimated from reference gene primer amplification. TCRdb's table, derived via immunoSEQ multiplex PCR, lists solely in-frame clones and lacks some. V and J calls and clone size are given by that table; D and trimming were obtained from the DNA. The sample contains approximately 190,000 clones, approximately 80% of which appear only once. The sequence was collected from a man in his sixties with acute or convalescent COVID-19. V usage is TRBV4-2 and J usage is TRBJ1-4, with a tentative D call TRBD1 (5 bases). Sequences were obtained from peripheral blood. In DNA form, the CDR3 reads TGTGCCAGCAGCCGGGGACCCATGGGGGAGGGAAGACTGGCTGCAACTAATGAAAAACTGTTTTTT. This sequence encodes CASSRGPMGEGRLAATNEKLFF.